Below, one T cell receptor beta chain is given with its context. This may stem from a read error, because a much larger clone lies one nucleotide away. The CDR3 loop spans 14 amino acids. Germline values: CDR1 ENHRY, CDR2 SYGVKD. These data are taken from a study of tumor and adjacent non-tumor tissue in lung cancer. TCRbeta libraries were built with three rounds of nested PCR, modified from ARM-PCR. TCRdb re-derived calls from the multiplex PCR reads in MiXCR, one entry per CDR3 protein. The repertoire holds about 75,000 distinct CDR3 sequences, around 77% seen once, with roughly 12% in the top ten. This sample's RNA came from whole unsorted tissue.

The sequence derives from a woman aged 45-65 years with non-small cell lung cancer. Sequencing used lung tumor tissue. The chain joins TRBV10-3 to TRBJ2-7; D may match TRBD1 or TRBD2 (5 bases each). CDR3 DNA sequence: TGTACCATCAGCGAACTAGAGGGGTTCTACGAGCAGTACTTC. Translated: CTISELEGFYEQYF.